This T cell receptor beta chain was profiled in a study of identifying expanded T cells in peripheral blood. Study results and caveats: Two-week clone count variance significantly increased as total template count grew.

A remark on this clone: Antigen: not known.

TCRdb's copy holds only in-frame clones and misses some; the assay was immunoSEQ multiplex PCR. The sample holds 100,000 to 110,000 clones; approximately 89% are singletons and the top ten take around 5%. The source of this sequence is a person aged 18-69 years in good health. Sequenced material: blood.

The CDR3, as DNA: TGTGCCAGCAGCTTATCTTGGGACACCAATAATTCACCCCTCCACTTT. Translating gives CASSLSWDTNNSPLHF. V usage is TRBV7-2 and J usage is TRBJ1-6; TRBD1 might be the D (6 bases). Germline values: CDR1 SGHTA, CDR2 FQGNSA. The CDR3 extends over 16 amino acids. The V end was cut by 2 bases, the J end by 5 bases, with 13 bases between.